This T cell receptor beta chain was captured by sequencing in a study of blood T cells in healthy people across ages. The CDR3 consists of 14 residues. The J segment lost 2 bases and the V segment lost 8 bases, leaving 6 bases of the junction unmatched. Germline loops: CDR1 SGHTA, CDR2 FQGNSA. It was with a sample-barcoded 5' primer and a J-beta primer mix that a second PCR of roughly 7 to 12 cycles was run. Each CDR3 protein gets one entry after TCRdb re-called the 5' RACE reads with MiXCR. The data contain about 290,000 distinct CDR3 sequences, less than 30% of them seen just once; the ten biggest clones take up 29%. Total RNA extraction produced at least 5.5 micrograms (per sample) for the study.

Sample: blood. The receptor was isolated from a woman in her 70s in good health. The chain recombines TRBV7-2 with TRBJ2-5; 9 bases agree with TRBD1. The CDR3 protein is CASRGTGKQETQYF. In nucleotides, the CDR3 is TGTGCCAGCCGAGGGACAGGGAAACAAGAGACCCAGTACTTC.